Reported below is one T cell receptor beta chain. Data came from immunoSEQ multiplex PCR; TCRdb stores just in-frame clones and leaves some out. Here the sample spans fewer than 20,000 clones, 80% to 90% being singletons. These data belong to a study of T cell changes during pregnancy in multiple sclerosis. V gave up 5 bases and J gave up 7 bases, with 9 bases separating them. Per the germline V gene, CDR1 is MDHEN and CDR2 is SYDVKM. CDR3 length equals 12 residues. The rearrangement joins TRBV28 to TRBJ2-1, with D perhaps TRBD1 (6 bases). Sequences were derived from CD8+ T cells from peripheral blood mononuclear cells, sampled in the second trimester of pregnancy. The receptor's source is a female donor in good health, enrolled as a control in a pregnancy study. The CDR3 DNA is TGTGCCAGCAGTAAACAGGGTAATGAGCAGTTCTTC. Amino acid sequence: CASSKQGNEQFF.